This T cell receptor (beta chain) was sequenced for a study of OX40 agonist ivuxolimab in advanced cancers. This clone was counted ten times or more. Some clones are missing from TCRdb's copy, which holds only in-frame ones; the method was immunoSEQ multiplex PCR. The sample shows approximately 30,000 clones, roughly 90% of them seen only once. This sequence originates from an adult with an advanced solid tumor such as melanoma, head and neck, liver or kidney cancer. This specimen consisted of CD4+ or CD8+ T cells sorted from blood, obtained in a trial of the OX40 agonist ivuxolimab.

The CDR3 region is CASSLPLLQGNTDTQYF. CDR3 DNA sequence: TGTGCCAGCAGCTTACCCCTCCTACAGGGGAACACAGATACGCAGTATTTT. The chain carries TRBV7-2 and TRBJ2-3; 7 positions agree with TRBD1. Germline CDR1 is SGHTA and CDR2 is FQGNSA. The CDR3 extends over 17 amino acids. V lost 2 bases and J lost 2; bases outside the gene matches: 10.